This T cell receptor beta chain was retrieved from a study of Graves' ophthalmopathy and Graves' hyperthyroidism. From germline, CDR1 is MNHNS and CDR2 SASEGT. V was pared by 6 bases and J by 6 bases, with 7 bases of the junction left unmatched. The CDR3 spans 13 residues. TCR beta CDR3 regions were amplified from RNA transcripts. HTBI-primed first-round RT-PCR preceded second-round multiplex PCR. TCRdb analysed the multiplex PCR reads with MiXCR anew, one entry per CDR3 protein. The table has roughly 160,000 distinct CDR3 sequences, about two fifths seen once; the top ten hold around 9.3%. The chain employs TRBV6-1 and TRBJ1-2; 7 nucleotides align to TRBD1. The sequencing sample was made of peripheral blood. This receptor was obtained from a young man with Graves' ophthalmopathy. CDR3 in amino acids: CASRKTGFDGYTF. The CDR3, as DNA: TGTGCCAGCAGAAAGACAGGGTTCGATGGCTACACCTTC.